A selection of T cell receptor beta chains follows, all from one sample in a study of identical twins. Each CDR3 protein is one row after TCRdb ran MiXCR on the 5' RACE reads. The sample has about 530,000 distinct CDR3 sequences, 20% to 25% seen once. The sample was also linked to a second study, of yellow fever vaccine responses in identical twins.

Specimen: CD4+ T cells sorted from blood. These receptors all come from a woman under 30 in good health. CDR3s include the opening cysteine and the closing phenylalanine or tryptophan. D genes are given only for firm matches. Clone size is not always given. Where it is, it says once, few, many or a class for expanded clones.

-	TRBV20-1	TRBD2	TRBJ2-2	CSARTRLAGTNTGELFF	TGCAGTGCTAGAACCCGACTAGCGGGGACGAACACCGGGGAGCTGTTTTTT
-	TRBV6-2/TRBV6-3	TRBD1	TRBJ1-1	CASSSPSGQVNTEAFF	TGTGCCAGCAGTTCTCCCTCGGGACAGGTGAACACTGAAGCTTTCTTT
few	TRBV12-3/TRBV12-4	-	TRBJ2-7	CASSPMRGPIYEQYF	TGTGCCAGCAGCCCAATGAGAGGACCGATCTACGAGCAGTACTTC
-	TRBV5-4	TRBD2	TRBJ2-7	CASSFERGPSYEQYF	TGTGCCAGCAGCTTCGAGCGGGGACCCTCCTACGAGCAGTACTTC
-	TRBV29-1	-	TRBJ2-5	CSVQPGAGGETQYF	TGCAGCGTGCAGCCCGGGGCTGGTGGGGAGACCCAGTACTTC
once	TRBV5-1	TRBD2	TRBJ2-3	CASSSLAGEADTQYF	TGCGCCAGCAGCTCCCTAGCGGGAGAGGCAGATACGCAGTATTTT
few	TRBV10-3	-	TRBJ1-5	CAISDVGSNQPQHF	TGTGCCATCAGTGATGTTGGGAGCAATCAGCCCCAGCATTTT
-	TRBV20-1	-	TRBJ1-4	CSARLGISEKLFF	TGCAGTGCTAGGCTGGGGATTAGTGAAAAACTGTTTTTT
-	TRBV4-2	TRBD2	TRBJ2-1	CASSQPLAGGGSEQFF	TGTGCCAGCAGCCAACCCCTAGCGGGGGGGGGTAGTGAGCAGTTCTTC
-	TRBV28	-	TRBJ2-1	CASSFLGDFEQFF	TGTGCCAGCAGTTTTCTAGGGGATTTTGAGCAGTTCTTC
-	TRBV3-1	-	TRBJ1-2	CASSQALPYGYTF	TGTGCCAGCAGCCAAGCGCTCCCCTATGGCTACACCTTC
few	TRBV7-2	TRBD2	TRBJ2-3	CASSLAPRLAGGGDTQYF	TGTGCCAGCAGCTTAGCCCCACGACTAGCGGGAGGGGGAGATACGCAGTATTTT
-	TRBV29-1	-	TRBJ1-3	CSVESSTQENTIYF	TGCAGCGTTGAGAGTTCCACACAGGAAAACACCATATATTTT
many	TRBV3-1	-	TRBJ2-5	CASSQVIWETQYF	TGTGCCAGCAGCCAAGTGATTTGGGAGACCCAGTACTTC